This T cell receptor beta chain was retrieved from a study of T-cell reconstitution after alpha-beta-depleted transplantation in children. Study-wide results and caveats: T-cell counts and diversity at one year following transplant were attributed mainly to newly produced T cells.

This clonotype has only a few counts. The antigen is unknown. CDR1 and CDR2 (germline): SGHAT, FQNNGV. The CDR3 consists of 14 residues. V shed 1 base and J shed 6 bases, with 12 bases lying between them. Construction of the TCRbeta library involved unique molecular identifiers. TCRdb itself ran the PCR reads through MiXCR, one entry per CDR3 protein. The sample shows a few hundred thousand distinct CDR3 sequences, 25% to 30% of them seen only once. The V gene is TRBV11-2, the J gene TRBJ1-2; D may be TRBD1 (5 bases). The clonotype comes from a boy in the first two years of life with Wiskott-Aldrich syndrome, due to receive a stem cell transplant. This material consisted of PBMCs, taken before TCRalphabeta/CD19-depleted stem cell transplant. The CDR3 loop reads CASSLVLGGDGYTF. DNA of the CDR3: TGTGCCAGCAGCTTAGTCTTGGGGGGGGATGGCTACACCTTC.